What follows is one T cell receptor beta chain and its context. These data originate in a study of OX40 agonist ivuxolimab in advanced cancers. For the study at large: The study gave patients intravenous ivuxolimab at 0.01 to 10 mg/kg every 2 weeks. A partial response was reached by three patients: one with hepatocellular carcinoma and two with cutaneous melanoma. Patients assigned to dose escalation were diagnosed with hepatocellular carcinoma, melanoma, renal cell or head and neck cancer.

Repertoires were generated with immunoSEQ multiplex PCR, while TCRdb's copy carries only in-frame clones and drops some. The sample has roughly 93,000 clones; about 80% are singletons. Per germline, CDR1 SGHTA and CDR2 FQGNSA. CDR3 length: 17 residues. V gave up 1 base and J gave up 8 bases; unmatched junction bases: 16. No patient had autoimmune disease or received systemic immunosuppression. The clonotype was recovered from an adult with an advanced solid tumor such as melanoma, head and neck, liver or kidney cancer. This chain links TRBV7-2 with TRBJ1-2, with 7 bases fitting TRBD1. The sequencing used CD4+ or CD8+ T cells sorted from blood, collected in a trial of the OX40 agonist ivuxolimab. CDR3 amino acids: CASSLDLWDRPQRGYTF. The CDR3 nucleotides are TGTGCCAGCAGCTTAGACCTCTGGGACAGACCCCAGAGAGGCTACACCTTC. Based on the CDR3 plus reference TRBV7-2 and TRBJ1-2, the full variable domain is GAGVSQSPSNKVTEKGKDVELRCDPISGHTALYWYRQSLGQGLEFLIYFQGNSAPDKSGLPSDRFSAERTGGSVSTLTIQRTQQEDSAVYLCASSLDLWDRPQRGYTFGSGTRLTVV.